The subject of this entry is one T cell receptor beta chain. This clonotype was counted once. The antigen this receptor binds is unknown. There are no base qualities to consult, and no much larger clone falls within one base. The sample is drawn from a study of blood T cells in healthy people across ages (dated by TCRdb to 2013 to 2016). About the study as a whole: In model experiments, roughly one uniquely barcoded TCR beta cDNA molecule per two T cells was captured by template switching. Using deep sequencing normalized with unique cDNA molecular identifiers, the study measured how TCR beta repertoire diversity changes with age. The donors were divided into four age groups: young (average roughly 15 years), middle-aged (around 37), aged (around 59) and long-lived (roughly 88). Donors of different ages were randomly distributed across sequencing lanes to avoid experimental bias. Using the same blood draw, the study looked at two additional independent replicas of 1 million unique cDNA reads for two donors, one aged 18 to 30 and the other aged 80 or older.

Relative to germline, V is 5 bases shorter and J is 7 bases shorter, with 17 bases between their ends. From a lookup of the germline V gene (reference sequence), CDR1 and CDR2 are PRHDT and FYEKMQ. Including cysteine and phenylalanine, the CDR3 has 14 amino acids. Of the read, only the CDR3 DNA is kept; its 42 bases are in frame from base 1. Donors were a few dozen systemically healthy Caucasian individuals from Russia aged about 6 to 100 years. Around 10 milliliters of peripheral blood were drawn from each donor into EDTA-treated Vacutainer tubes. Ficoll-Paque density-gradient centrifugation was used to isolate PBMCs, with at least 6.5 million obtained per sample. Trizol reagent was used to extract total RNA from the PBMCs, yielding at least 6 micrograms per sample. Naive CD45RAhigh/CD27high T cell percentages were measured by flow cytometry on a PBMC aliquot from every donor. Here is what the overall study found, with its caveats: There was a strong correlation between observed TCR beta diversity and the percentage of naive T cells measured by flow cytometry. Observed TCR beta diversity per million T cells fell roughly linearly with age, and a significant reduction was already apparent by age roughly 40. Donor CMV infection status was unknown, potentially confounding age-related changes in expanded clonotypes. Bulk unsorted PBMC profiling prevented conclusive comparison of naive and antigen-experienced compartments. Estimates of total diversity based on one million sequenced T cells were considered lower bounds and underestimates. Compared with the aged group, the long-lived group had more naive CD4+ T cells, fewer expanded clones and increased TCR diversity, suggesting age selection.

Libraries were constructed by 5' RACE. Data came from an Illumina HiSeq 2500. A second PCR of roughly 7 to 12 cycles was run with a J-beta primer mix and a sample-barcoded 5' primer. A unique molecular identifier was introduced onto each TCR beta cDNA molecule by a template-switch 5' adaptor carrying 12 random nucleotides. At least 2.5 million CDR3-containing paired-end reads were obtained from each sample. The Mint cDNA synthesis kit, primed by a TRBC-specific oligonucleotide, was used to synthesize first-strand cDNA from all RNA. Following uracil-DNA glycosylase treatment, a first 18-cycle PCR with universal primers M1SS and BC2_uni_R was performed on all cDNA. Per the original workflow: Normalization of each sample was performed by random selection of 1 million high-quality reads, each carrying a distinct molecular identifier. Instead of being binned into consensus sequences, reads that shared molecular identifiers were thrown out. MiTCR, set to a Q25 quality threshold and the strictest error-elimination algorithm, was used for CDR3 identification, clonotype clustering and error correction. A nonparametric unseen species model with Euler transformation was used to estimate a lower bound on total TCR beta diversity. TCRdb applied fastp at Q25 and MiXCR to the public reads, then kept only in-frame beta chains. Each record represents a unique CDR3 protein, reported with the most common genes and DNA among its rows. The V and J calls, along with clone size, are taken from TCRdb and not from the paper's own processing. For this sample the table gives approximately 850,000 distinct CDR3 sequences, of which 55% to 70% were detected only once. Jointly, the top ten make up about 20% of the sample.

The V and J genes are TRBV13 and TRBJ2-5, and TRBD2 may be the D gene, going by 5 matching bases. Source material: blood. This clonotype originated in a man younger than 40 in good health. The CDR3 region: CASSPDVEEGTQYF. The bases read TGTGCCAGCAGCCCAGACGTAGAAGAGGGGACCCAGTACTTC. With the rest looked up from the reference TRBV13 and TRBJ2-5 genes rather than sequenced, the full variable domain is AAGVIQSPRHLIKEKRETATLKCYPIPRHDTVYWYQQGPGQDPQFLISFYEKMQSDKGSIPDRFSAQQFSDYHSELNMSSLELGDSALYFCASSPDVEEGTQYFGPGTRLLVL.